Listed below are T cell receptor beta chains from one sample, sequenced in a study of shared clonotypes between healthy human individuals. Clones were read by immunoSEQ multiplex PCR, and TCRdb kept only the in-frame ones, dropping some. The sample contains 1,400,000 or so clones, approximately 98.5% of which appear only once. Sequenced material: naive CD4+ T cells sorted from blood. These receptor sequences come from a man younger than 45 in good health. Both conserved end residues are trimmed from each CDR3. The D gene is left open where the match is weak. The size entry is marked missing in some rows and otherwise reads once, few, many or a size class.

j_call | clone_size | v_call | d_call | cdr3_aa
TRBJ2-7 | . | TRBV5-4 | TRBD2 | ASSLGTTYEQY
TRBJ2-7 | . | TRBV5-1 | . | ASSLDGAYEQY
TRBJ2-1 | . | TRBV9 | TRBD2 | ASSVAHSGMLLAEQF
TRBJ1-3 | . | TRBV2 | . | ASGLGSGNTIY
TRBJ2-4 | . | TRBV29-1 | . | SVTDPANIQY
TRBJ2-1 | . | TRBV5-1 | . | ASSHFDEQF
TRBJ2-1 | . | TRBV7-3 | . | ASSPGQTNNEQF
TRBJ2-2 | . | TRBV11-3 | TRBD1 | ASSPGTAGELF
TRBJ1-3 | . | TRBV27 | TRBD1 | ASSRTGVGNTIY
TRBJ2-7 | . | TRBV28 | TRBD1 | ASTPSTGSSPYEQY
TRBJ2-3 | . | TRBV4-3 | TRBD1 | ASSQERGTGSSTDTQY
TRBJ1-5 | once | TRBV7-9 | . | ASSLGSGDRPQH
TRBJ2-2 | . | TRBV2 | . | ASLGKDRSGDGELF
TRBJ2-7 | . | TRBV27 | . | ASSWSTEVEQY
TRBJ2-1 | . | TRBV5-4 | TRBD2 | ASSLGNSGGGYNEQF
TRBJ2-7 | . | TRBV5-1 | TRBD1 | ASSSTGLGEQY
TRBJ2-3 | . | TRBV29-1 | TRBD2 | SGGQALGLAGPTDTQY
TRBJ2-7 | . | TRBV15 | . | ATSRATDSFAYEQY
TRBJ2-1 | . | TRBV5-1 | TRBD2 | ASSLATGGTYNEQF
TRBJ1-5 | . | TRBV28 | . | AIQGYSNQPQH
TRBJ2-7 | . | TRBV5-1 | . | ASMEGYDYEQY
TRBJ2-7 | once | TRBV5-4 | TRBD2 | ASSLPGLVTHEQY
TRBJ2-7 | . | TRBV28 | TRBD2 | ASSQLGLAGGVPYEQY
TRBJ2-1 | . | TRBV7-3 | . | ASSPGAGTGEQF
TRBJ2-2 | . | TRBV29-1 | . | SVGFLGSFTGELF
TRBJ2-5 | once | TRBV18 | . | ASSPTGSQETQY
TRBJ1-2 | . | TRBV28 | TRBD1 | ASRGSGRGTGSRDYGYT
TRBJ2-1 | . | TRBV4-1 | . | ASSLFGIYNEQF
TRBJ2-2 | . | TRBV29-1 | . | SASFYDTDTGELF
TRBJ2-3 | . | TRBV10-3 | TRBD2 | AISWTSGTDTQY
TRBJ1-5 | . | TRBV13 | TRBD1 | ASSLRKGQPYQPQH
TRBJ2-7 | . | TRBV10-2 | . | ASSVGGYYEQY
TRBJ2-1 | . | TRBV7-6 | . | ASSSRVNEQF
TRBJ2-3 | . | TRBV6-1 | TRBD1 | ASSDGQGATDTQY
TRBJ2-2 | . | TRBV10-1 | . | ASTSGGIGELF
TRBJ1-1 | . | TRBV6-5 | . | ASSYPVVGGTEAF
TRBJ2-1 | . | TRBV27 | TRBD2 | ASSPWASGMNEQF
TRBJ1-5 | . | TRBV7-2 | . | ASSREVSNQPQH
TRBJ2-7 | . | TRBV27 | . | ASSIAAYEQY
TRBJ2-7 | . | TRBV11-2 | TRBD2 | ASSLDLLAGEYEQY